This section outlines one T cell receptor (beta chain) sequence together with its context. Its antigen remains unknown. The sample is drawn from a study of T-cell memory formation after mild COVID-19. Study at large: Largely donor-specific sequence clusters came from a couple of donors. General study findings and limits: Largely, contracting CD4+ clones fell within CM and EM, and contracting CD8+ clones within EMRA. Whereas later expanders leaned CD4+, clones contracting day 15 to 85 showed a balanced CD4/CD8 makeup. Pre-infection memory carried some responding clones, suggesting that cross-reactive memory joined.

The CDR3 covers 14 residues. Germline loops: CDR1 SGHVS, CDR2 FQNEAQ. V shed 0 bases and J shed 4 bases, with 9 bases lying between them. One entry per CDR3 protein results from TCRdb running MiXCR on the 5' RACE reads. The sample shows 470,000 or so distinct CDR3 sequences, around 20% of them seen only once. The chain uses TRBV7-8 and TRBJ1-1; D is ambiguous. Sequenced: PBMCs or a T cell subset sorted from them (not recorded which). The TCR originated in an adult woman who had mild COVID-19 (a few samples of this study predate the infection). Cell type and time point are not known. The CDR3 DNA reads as TGTGCCAGCAGCTTAGCGGGTTCGGGCACTGAAGCTTTCTTT. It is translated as CASSLAGSGTEAFF.